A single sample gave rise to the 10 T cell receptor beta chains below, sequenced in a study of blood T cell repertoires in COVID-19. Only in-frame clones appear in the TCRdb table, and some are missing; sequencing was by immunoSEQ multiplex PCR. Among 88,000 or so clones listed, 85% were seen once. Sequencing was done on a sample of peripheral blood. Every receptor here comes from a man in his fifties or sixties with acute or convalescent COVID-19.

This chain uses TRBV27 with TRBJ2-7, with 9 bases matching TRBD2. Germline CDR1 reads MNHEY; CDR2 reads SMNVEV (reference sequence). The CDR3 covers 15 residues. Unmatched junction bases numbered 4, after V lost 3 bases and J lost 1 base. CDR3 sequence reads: CASSLLAGASYEQYF. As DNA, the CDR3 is TGTGCCAGCAGTTTGTTAGCGGGAGCGTCCTACGAGCAGTACTTC.

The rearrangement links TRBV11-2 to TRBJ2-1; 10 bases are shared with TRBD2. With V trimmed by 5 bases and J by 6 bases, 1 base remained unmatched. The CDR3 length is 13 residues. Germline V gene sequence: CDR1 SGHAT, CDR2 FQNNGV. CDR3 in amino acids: CASSLAGVNEQFF. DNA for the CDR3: TGTGCCAGCAGCCTAGCGGGGGTCAATGAGCAGTTCTTC.

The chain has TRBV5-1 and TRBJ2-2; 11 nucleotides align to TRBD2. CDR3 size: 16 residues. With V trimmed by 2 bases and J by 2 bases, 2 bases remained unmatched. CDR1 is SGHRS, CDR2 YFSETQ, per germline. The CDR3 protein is CASSFLAGGNTGELFF. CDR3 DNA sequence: TGCGCCAGCAGCTTCCTAGCGGGAGGTAACACCGGGGAGCTGTTTTTT.

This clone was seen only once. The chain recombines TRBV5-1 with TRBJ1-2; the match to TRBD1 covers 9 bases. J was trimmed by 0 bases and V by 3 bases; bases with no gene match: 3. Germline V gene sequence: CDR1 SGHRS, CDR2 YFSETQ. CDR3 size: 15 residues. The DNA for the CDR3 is TGCGCCAGCAGCTCCACAGGGGGCTCTAACTATGGCTACACCTTC. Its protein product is CASSSTGGSNYGYTF.

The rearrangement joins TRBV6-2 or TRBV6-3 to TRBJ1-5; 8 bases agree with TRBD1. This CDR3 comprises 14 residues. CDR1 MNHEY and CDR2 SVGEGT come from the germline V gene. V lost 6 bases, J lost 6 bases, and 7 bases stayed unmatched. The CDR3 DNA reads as TGTGCCAGCAGATACGGACAGGGAGGTCAGCCCCAGCATTTT. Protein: CASRYGQGGQPQHF.

The chain's CDR3 is CASSIGGSGIDTQYF. The CDR3 DNA follows: TGTGCCAGTAGTATAGGCGGTAGCGGGATTGATACGCAGTATTTT. The V and J genes are TRBV19 and TRBJ2-3; 8 nucleotides agree with TRBD2. J lost 6 bases, V lost 1 base, and 6 bases had no gene match. CDR3 length: 15 amino acids. Germline V CDR1 and CDR2: LNHDA, SQIVND (reference sequence).

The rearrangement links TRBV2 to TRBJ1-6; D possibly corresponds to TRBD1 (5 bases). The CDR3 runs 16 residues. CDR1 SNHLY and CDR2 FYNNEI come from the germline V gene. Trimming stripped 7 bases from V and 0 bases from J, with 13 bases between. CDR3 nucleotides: TGTGCCAGCACCCCGGAGGGGAACTCCTATAATTCACCCCTCCACTTT. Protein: CASTPEGNSYNSPLHF. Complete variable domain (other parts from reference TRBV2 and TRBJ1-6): EPEVTQTPSHQVTQMGQEVILRCVPISNHLYFYWYRQILGQKVEFLVSFYNNEISEKSEIFDDQFSVERPDGSNFTLKIRSTKLEDSAMYFCASTPEGNSYNSPLHFGNGTRLTVT.

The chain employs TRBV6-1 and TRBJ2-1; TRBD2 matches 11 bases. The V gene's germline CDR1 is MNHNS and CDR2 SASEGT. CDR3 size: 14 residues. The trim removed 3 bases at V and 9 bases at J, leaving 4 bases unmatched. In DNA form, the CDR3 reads TGTGCCAGCAGTGAGACTAGCGGGATTGGTGAGCAGTTCTTC. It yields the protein CASSETSGIGEQFF.

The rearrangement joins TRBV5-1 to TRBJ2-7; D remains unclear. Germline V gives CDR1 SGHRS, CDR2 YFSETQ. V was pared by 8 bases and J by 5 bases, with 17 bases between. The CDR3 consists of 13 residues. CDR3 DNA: TGCGCCAGTCGGGTCTCTCCCGAGGACGAGCAGTACTTC. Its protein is CASRVSPEDEQYF.

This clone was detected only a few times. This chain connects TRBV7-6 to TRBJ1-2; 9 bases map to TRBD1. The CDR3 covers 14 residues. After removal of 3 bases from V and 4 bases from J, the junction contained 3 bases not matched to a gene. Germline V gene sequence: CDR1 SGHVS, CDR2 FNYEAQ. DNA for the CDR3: TGTGCCAGCAGCTTGGGGACAGGGTCCTATGGCTACACCTTC. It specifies CASSLGTGSYGYTF. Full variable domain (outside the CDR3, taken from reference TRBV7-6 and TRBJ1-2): GAGVSQSPRYKVTKRGQDVALRCDPISGHVSLYWYRQALGQGPEFLTYFNYEAQQDKSGLPNDRFSAERPEGSISTLTIQRTEQRDSAMYRCASSLGTGSYGYTFGSGTRLTVV.